This TCR beta chain was recorded in a study of blood T cell repertoires in COVID-19. Study at large: The origin of the acute and convalescent COVID-19 samples was the United States, Italy and Spain. The cDNA or gDNA used as material had been derived from T cells, B-cell-depleted T cells, or PBMCs.

Methods used by the authors: Reference gene primer amplification in the assay estimated nucleated cell counts. Produced via immunoSEQ multiplex PCR; TCRdb's table is partial and in-frame only. Clonal size and the V and J genes are those of that table, whereas D and trimming came from the DNA. Of around 460,000 clones listed, 85% to 90% are singletons. V shed 3 bases, J shed 5 bases, and the junction held 7 bases outside the gene matches. The CDR3 spans 15 residues. Per germline, CDR1 KGHDR and CDR2 SFDVKD. Followed over time, Seattle patients had been enrolled while infection was active. The V call is TRBV24-1, the J call TRBJ2-5; 8 bases are shared with TRBD1. Specimen: peripheral blood. The clonotype was recovered from a man between 18 and 35 years old with COVID-19, enrolled during active disease. CDR3 residues: CATSDKGQGTETQYF. The CDR3 region has the DNA TGTGCCACCAGTGATAAAGGACAGGGAACGGAGACCCAGTACTTC.